Listed below are T cell receptor beta chains from one sample, sequenced in a study of molecular identifiers for immune sequencing clone quantification. Each CDR3 protein is one row after TCRdb ran MiXCR on the PCR reads. The data contain 550,000 to 750,000 distinct CDR3 sequences, about 20% of them seen just once; the ten biggest clones take up around 0.86%. Sequenced sample: naive CD8+ T cells from blood, with Jurkat cell RNA spiked in. The receptor set was obtained from a human donor in good health. Some libraries in this study had Jurkat cell RNA spiked in. Both conserved end residues are trimmed from each CDR3.

V gene	J gene	CDR3 protein
TRBV29-1	TRBJ2-3	SVEPSGGGGTDTQY
TRBV11-2	TRBJ2-5	ASSRGQGETQY
TRBV2	TRBJ1-2	ASSGQGNYGYT
TRBV19	TRBJ2-2	ASSPAGGGGGLF
TRBV6-1	TRBJ2-7	ASSEEWGRPYEQY
TRBV12-3/TRBV12-4	TRBJ1-2	ASSLAETAYGYT
TRBV7-9	TRBJ1-2	ASSSGQFYGYT
TRBV12-3/TRBV12-4	TRBJ1-1	ASSSTGAYEAF
TRBV4-1	TRBJ2-3	ASSPKGYTDTQY
TRBV20-1	TRBJ1-1	SALYRVGAEAF
TRBV25-1	TRBJ2-7	ASSDPHRGYYEQY
TRBV27	TRBJ2-5	ASSLAGVGQETQY
TRBV12-3/TRBV12-4	TRBJ1-2	ASIEQGSYGYT
TRBV27	TRBJ1-5	ASSLSVNQPQH
TRBV7-9	TRBJ2-7	ASSLRQNYSYEQY
TRBV14	TRBJ1-1	ASSQDPGTGSLNTEAF
TRBV13	TRBJ1-1	ASSPRTGLTEAF
TRBV19	TRBJ2-6	ATTLRYSGANVLT